This entry features one T cell receptor beta chain sequence. The PCR employed 60 Vbeta primers together with 13 Jbeta primers. Assay: immunoSEQ multiplex PCR; the TCRdb copy retains only in-frame clones and omits some. The sample lists about 190,000 clones, more than 65% occurring once. The data originate from a study of cytomegalovirus exposure and HLA in healthy donors. Germline V gives CDR1 SGHVS, CDR2 FNYEAQ. This CDR3 has 15 residues. V was clipped by 5 bases and J by 0 bases, with 11 bases between them. The sequence derives from a middle-aged man in good health and CMV-seropositive. Sequenced material: PBMCs. This sequence joins TRBV7-6 and TRBJ2-1; D possibly corresponds to TRBD2 (6 bases). Written as DNA, the CDR3 is TGTGCCAGCAGCCAAACTAGCTACTCCTACAATGAGCAGTTCTTC. It is translated as CASSQTSYSYNEQFF.